This T cell receptor (beta chain) appears in the sequencing data of a study of T cell clonotyping in hematopoietic cell transplantation. Study-wide background: Recipients' pretransplant samples followed cytoreduction.

TCRdb's copy holds only in-frame clones and misses some; the assay was immunoSEQ multiplex PCR. The sample carries some 35,000 clones, 90% to 95% recorded once. Notes on this clone: The antigen is undetermined.

Time point: recipient sample about 28 days before transplant, after cytoreduction. The germline V gene has CDR1 LNHDA and CDR2 SQIVND (reference sequence). The V end was cut by 3 bases, the J end by 3 bases, with 11 bases between. The length of the CDR3 is 15 residues. Study-wide results and limits: At the given depth, recipient repertoires were over 95% de novo clonotypes. Graft donor and pretransplant recipient Inverse Simpson Index values predicted broader posttransplant TCR diversity. Recipient TCR diversity dropped after transplant; expanded clonotypes rose from day 30 to 180.

This chain links TRBV19 with TRBJ2-2; no definite D call. This specimen consisted of peripheral blood mononuclear cells, obtained before stem cell transplant. The receptor was derived from a man aged 35 to 55 with chronic myeloid leukemia. Some clones in this sample may be carry-over from other donors' samples. The CDR3 nucleotides are TGTGCCAGTAGTATGGCCTTGGGATACACCGGGGAGCTGTTTTTT. It specifies CASSMALGYTGELFF.